Each of the 18 T cell receptor beta chains below was sequenced from the same sample in a study of Ad26.COV2.S vaccination and SARS-CoV-2 variants. TCRdb keeps only in-frame clones here, not all; method: immunoSEQ multiplex PCR. Of over 450,000 clones in the sample, roughly nine tenths were seen once. The treatment denotes: over 15 received Ad26.COV2.S at low or high dose, single or two shots; several received placebo; per-sample allocation not given. Material that was analyzed had been drawn on day 63 after the first vaccine or placebo injection. The sequencing used peripheral blood, collected in a trial of Ad26.COV2.S vaccine versus placebo. The receptors were gathered from a person between 18 and 59 years old who received the Ad26.COV2.S COVID-19 vaccine or a placebo.

The chain combines TRBV29-1 with TRBJ2-7; 8 bases fit TRBD2. J gave up 3 bases and V 6 bases, and 10 bases lay outside the gene matches. This CDR3 has 14 amino acids. Looked up from germline, CDR1 is SQVTM and CDR2 is ANQGSEA. The CDR3 nucleotides are TGCAGCGTCATCCTCCTAGCGGGTCGCTACGAGCAGTACTTC. As protein: CSVILLAGRYEQYF.

This clone was counted only a few times. This chain links TRBV7-6 with TRBJ1-2, with no clear D. The ends were cut back, 5 bases at V and 7 bases at J, with 11 bases in the middle. The length of the CDR3 is 12 residues. Germline CDR1 SGHVS, CDR2 FNYEAQ. The CDR3 DNA sequence: TGTGCCAGCAGCCCAAAGGAGGGTGGCTACACCTTC. Protein: CASSPKEGGYTF.

The chain carries TRBV19 and TRBJ2-1; 12 positions agree with TRBD2. This CDR3 has 17 residues. In germline, CDR1 is LNHDA, CDR2 SQIVND (reference sequence). After removal of 6 bases from V and 8 bases from J, the junction contained 14 bases not matched to a gene. The CDR3 sequence is CASRGPGLAGLKDEQFF. The CDR3 DNA reads TGTGCCAGTAGGGGGCCGGGACTAGCGGGCTTAAAGGATGAGCAGTTCTTC. Full variable domain (rest looked up from reference TRBV19 and TRBJ2-1): DGGITQSPKYLFRKEGQNVTLSCEQNLNHDAMYWYRQDPGQGLRLIYYSQIVNDFQKGDIAEGYSVSREKKESFPLTVTSAQKNPTAFYLCASRGPGLAGLKDEQFFGPGTRLTVL.

The rearrangement joins TRBV10-3 to TRBJ2-5; 9 bases match TRBD1. The CDR3 covers 17 residues. Per the germline V gene, CDR1 is ENHRY and CDR2 is SYGVKD. V dropped 0 bases and J dropped 5; count of bases not matched to a gene: 10. The CDR3 here is CAISESKTGGIKETQYF. Written as DNA, the CDR3 is TGTGCCATCAGTGAGTCGAAGACAGGGGGGATAAAGGAGACCCAGTACTTC.

This clone was counted a single time. This sequence joins TRBV28 and TRBJ1-3, with 8 bases that match TRBD1. The CDR3 has 15 amino acids. Losses at the gene ends were 4 bases for V and 3 bases for J; bases not matched to a gene: 5. The germline V gene has CDR1 MDHEN and CDR2 SYDVKM. Written as DNA, the CDR3 is TGTGCCAGCAGTTGGCCAGGGGGCATTGGAAACACCATATATTTT. Amino acids: CASSWPGGIGNTIYF.

The chain couples TRBV7-6 to TRBJ1-3; 7 bases fit TRBD1. V trimming: 4 bases; J trimming: 4 bases; junction bases outside the gene matches: 7. Germline loops: CDR1 SGHVS, CDR2 FNYEAQ. The CDR3 loop spans 15 amino acids. The CDR3 coding sequence is TGTGCCAGCAGCTCCCTACAGGGGAGAGGAAACACCATATATTTT. Its protein is CASSSLQGRGNTIYF.

The chain uses TRBV11-2 and TRBJ2-3; D is ambiguous. This CDR3 spans 15 amino acids. From germline, CDR1 is SGHAT and CDR2 FQNNGV. Trimming cost V 2 bases and J 0 bases, with 9 bases left between them. The CDR3 DNA follows: TGTGCCAGCAGCTTATTACCCAAAAGCACAGATACGCAGTATTTT. Its translation is CASSLLPKSTDTQYF.

This chain connects TRBV5-6 to TRBJ2-7; TRBD1 is a possible D gene (6 bases). Trimming pared 4 bases from V and 2 bases from J, leaving 10 bases between. CDR3 length: 13 residues. In germline, CDR1 is SGHDT, CDR2 YYEEEE. The CDR3 reads CASSPDRTYEQYF. CDR3 DNA sequence: TGTGCCAGCAGCCCCGACAGGACCTACGAGCAGTACTTC.

Notes on this clone: At one of its ends the junction is not consistent with the germline gene, which may arise from a read error. This rearrangement joins TRBV18 to TRBJ1-6; D gene uncertain. This CDR3 has 15 residues. Germline CDR1 is KGHSH and CDR2 is LQKENI. The CDR3 DNA reads TGTGCCAGCTCACCACGGTGGGATATTAATCCACCCCTCCACTTT. The encoded protein is CASSPRWDINPPLHF. The full variable domain, in which reference TRBV18 and TRBJ1-6 provide the parts outside the CDR3, is NAGVMQNPRHLVRRRGQEARLRCSPMKGHSHVYWYRQLPEEGLKFMVYLQKENIIDESGMPKERFSAEFPKEGPSILRIQQVVRGDSAAYFCASSPRWDINPPLHFGNGTRLTVT.

The gene calls are TRBV3-1 (or the pseudogene TRBV3-2) and TRBJ1-3, with a tentative D call TRBD1 (5 bases). Germline V gene data show CDR1 as LGHDT and CDR2 as YNNKEL (reference sequence). Trimming stripped 1 base from V and 5 bases from J, with 15 bases between. The CDR3 length is 16 residues. CDR3 DNA: TGTGCCAGCAGCCAAGGGGGGAGGGAACGGAGAAACACCATATATTTT. Residues: CASSQGGRERRNTIYF.

Regarding this clone: Other DNA sequences in this specimen translate into the identical CDR3. V usage is TRBV11-2 and J usage is TRBJ1-1, with D possibly TRBD1 on 6 matching bases. V lost 1 base to trimming and J lost 4 bases, with 7 bases between them. CDR1 and CDR2 (germline): SGHAT, FQNNGV. CDR3 length: 13 residues. As DNA, the CDR3 is TGTGCCAGCAGCTTAGCAGGGGTCACTGAAGCTTTCTTT. Translation gives CASSLAGVTEAFF.

This chain joins TRBV18 and TRBJ1-5, with 8 bases fitting TRBD1. The V and J ends lost 0 bases and 2 bases, in that order; junction bases with no gene match: 0. CDR3 length: 15 amino acids. Germline CDR1 is KGHSH and CDR2 is LQKENI. The CDR3 loop is CASSPPGQGNQPQHF. The CDR3 coding sequence is TGTGCCAGCTCACCACCGGGACAGGGCAATCAGCCCCAGCATTTT.

The chain recombines TRBV19 with TRBJ1-1; TRBD1 is a possible D gene (5 bases). The germline V gene has CDR1 LNHDA and CDR2 SQIVND (reference sequence). V shed 5 bases and J shed 5 bases, with 18 bases lying between them. CDR3 length: 15 residues. CDR3 region: CASSPIGGGGTEAFF. The CDR3 DNA follows: TGTGCCAGTAGTCCGATCGGGGGGGGTGGAACTGAAGCTTTCTTT.

The rearrangement joins TRBV7-9 to TRBJ2-7, with 11 bases identical to TRBD1. V lost 5 bases, J lost 5 bases, and 11 bases stayed unmatched. This CDR3 is built from 16 residues. Per germline, CDR1 SEHNR and CDR2 FQNEAQ (reference sequence). The CDR3 sequence is CASSATGTGGFHEQYF. CDR3 sequence (DNA): TGTGCCAGCAGCGCAACCGGGACAGGGGGATTCCACGAGCAGTACTTC.

V gene TRBV18 combines with J gene TRBJ2-5; a weak D match, TRBD1 (6 bases). Trimming removed 3 bases at V and 1 base at J, with 12 bases between. Germline assignment: CDR1 KGHSH and CDR2 LQKENI. This CDR3 has 15 residues. CDR3 loop: CASSPLDSRQETQYF. The CDR3, as DNA: TGTGCCAGCTCACCCTTGGACAGCCGCCAAGAGACCCAGTACTTC.

The chain carries TRBV5-1 and TRBJ2-7; D may be TRBD2 (6 bases). The V end was cut by 2 bases, the J end by 1 base, with 13 bases between. Germline assignment: CDR1 SGHRS and CDR2 YFSETQ. CDR3 size: 15 residues. The CDR3 DNA reads as TGCGCCAGCAGCTTCCTTGCGGGACCTTCCTACGAGCAGTACTTC. Translating it yields CASSFLAGPSYEQYF.

The CDR3 DNA sequence: TGTGCCAGCAGCCTTGGTAAGGTCAGGGGGCATGGTACACCCCTCCACTTT. Encoded protein: CASSLGKVRGHGTPLHF. The chain carries TRBV12-1 and TRBJ1-6; the table names TRBD1, a call not compared with the DNA. TRBV12-1 is annotated as a pseudogene. The CDR3 covers 17 residues.

This clone was counted between two and nine times. The chain is built from TRBV28 and TRBJ1-4; D ambiguous. CDR1 is MDHEN, CDR2 SYDVKM, per germline. V lost 5 bases to trimming and J lost 8 bases, with 9 bases between them. The CDR3 runs 12 residues. The CDR3 region has the DNA TGTGCCAGCAGTATGGTACGGGAAAAACTGTTTTTT. Its translation: CASSMVREKLFF. The variable domain in full, completed from reference TRBV28 and TRBJ1-4, reads DVKVTQSSRYLVKRTGEKVFLECVQDMDHENMFWYRQDPGLGLRLIYFSYDVKMKEKGDIPEGYSVSREKKERFSLILESASTNQTSMYLCASSMVREKLFFGSGTQLSVL.